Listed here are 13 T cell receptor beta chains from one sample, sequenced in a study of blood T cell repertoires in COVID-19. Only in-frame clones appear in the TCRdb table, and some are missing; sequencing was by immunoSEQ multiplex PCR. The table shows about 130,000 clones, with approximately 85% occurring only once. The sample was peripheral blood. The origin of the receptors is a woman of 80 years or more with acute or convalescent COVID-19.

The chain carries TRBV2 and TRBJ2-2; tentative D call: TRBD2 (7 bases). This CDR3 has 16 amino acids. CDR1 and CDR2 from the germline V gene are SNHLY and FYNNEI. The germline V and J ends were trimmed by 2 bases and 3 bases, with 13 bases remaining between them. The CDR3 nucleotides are TGTGCCAGCAGTGAACTTGGGGGGGGCTACACCGGGGAGCTGTTTTTT. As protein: CASSELGGGYTGELFF.

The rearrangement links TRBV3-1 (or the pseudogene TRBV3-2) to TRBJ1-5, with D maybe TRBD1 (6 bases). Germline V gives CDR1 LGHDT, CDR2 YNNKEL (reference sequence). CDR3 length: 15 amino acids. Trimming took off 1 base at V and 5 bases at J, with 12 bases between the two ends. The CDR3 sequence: CASSQAARGDQPQHF. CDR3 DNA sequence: TGTGCCAGCAGCCAAGCCGCCAGGGGAGATCAGCCCCAGCATTTT.

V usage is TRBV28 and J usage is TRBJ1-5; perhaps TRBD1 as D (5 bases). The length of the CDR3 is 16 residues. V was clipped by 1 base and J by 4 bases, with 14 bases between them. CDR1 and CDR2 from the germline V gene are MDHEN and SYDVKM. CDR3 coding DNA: TGTGCCAGCAGTTTATCCCCCGGGGGTTCAAATCAGCCCCAGCATTTT. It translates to CASSLSPGGSNQPQHF.

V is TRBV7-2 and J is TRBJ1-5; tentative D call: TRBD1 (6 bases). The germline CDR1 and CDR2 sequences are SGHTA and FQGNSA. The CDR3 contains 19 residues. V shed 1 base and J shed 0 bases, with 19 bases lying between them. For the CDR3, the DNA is TGTGCCAGCAGCTTAGTGGCTAGGACAGTAGTTAATAGCAATCAGCCCCAGCATTTT. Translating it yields CASSLVARTVVNSNQPQHF.

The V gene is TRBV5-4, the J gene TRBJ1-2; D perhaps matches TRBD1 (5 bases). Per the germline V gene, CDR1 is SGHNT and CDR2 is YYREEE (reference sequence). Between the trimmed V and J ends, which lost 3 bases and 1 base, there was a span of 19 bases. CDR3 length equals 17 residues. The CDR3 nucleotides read TGTGCCAGCAGCTCGTTCCGGGGGGGGGAAAGTAACTATGGCTACACCTTC. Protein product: CASSSFRGGESNYGYTF.

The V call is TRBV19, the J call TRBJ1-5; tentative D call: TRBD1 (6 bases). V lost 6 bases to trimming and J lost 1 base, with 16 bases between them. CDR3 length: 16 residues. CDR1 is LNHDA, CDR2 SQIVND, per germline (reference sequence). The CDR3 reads CASRALTGSSNQPQHF. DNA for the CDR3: TGTGCCAGTAGGGCCCTAACAGGGTCGAGCAATCAGCCCCAGCATTTT.

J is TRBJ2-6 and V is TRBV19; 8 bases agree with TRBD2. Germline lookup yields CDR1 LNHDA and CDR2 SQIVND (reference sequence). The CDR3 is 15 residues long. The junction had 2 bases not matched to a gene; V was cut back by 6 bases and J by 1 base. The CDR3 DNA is TGTGCCAGTAGACGGGGGGGGTCTGGGGCCAACGTCCTGACTTTC. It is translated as CASRRGGSGANVLTF.

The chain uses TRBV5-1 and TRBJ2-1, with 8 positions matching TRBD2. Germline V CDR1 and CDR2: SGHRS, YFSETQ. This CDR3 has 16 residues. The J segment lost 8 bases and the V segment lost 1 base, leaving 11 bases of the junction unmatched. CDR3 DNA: TGCGCCAGCAGCTTGTTGGGTAGCGGGGTGGCGGATGAGCAGTTCTTC. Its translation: CASSLLGSGVADEQFF.

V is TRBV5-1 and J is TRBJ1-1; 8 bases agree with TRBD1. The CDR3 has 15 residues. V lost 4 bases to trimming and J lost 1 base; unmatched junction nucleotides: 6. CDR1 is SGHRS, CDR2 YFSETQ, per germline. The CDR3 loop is CASSLLTGENTEAFF. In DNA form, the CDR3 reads TGCGCCAGCAGCCTTTTGACAGGGGAGAACACTGAAGCTTTCTTT.

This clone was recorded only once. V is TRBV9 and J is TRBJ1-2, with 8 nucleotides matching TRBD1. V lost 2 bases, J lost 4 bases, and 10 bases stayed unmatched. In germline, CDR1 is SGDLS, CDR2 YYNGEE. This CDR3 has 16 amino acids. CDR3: CASSVGTGQGGYGYTF. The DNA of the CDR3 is TGTGCCAGCAGCGTCGGGACAGGACAGGGCGGCTATGGCTACACCTTC.

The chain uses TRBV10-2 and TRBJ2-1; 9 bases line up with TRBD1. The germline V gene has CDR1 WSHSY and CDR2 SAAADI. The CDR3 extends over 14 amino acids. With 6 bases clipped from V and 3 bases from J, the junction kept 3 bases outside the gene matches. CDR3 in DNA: TGCGCCAGCAGGGACAGGGGAATCTACAATGAGCAGTTCTTC. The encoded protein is CASRDRGIYNEQFF.

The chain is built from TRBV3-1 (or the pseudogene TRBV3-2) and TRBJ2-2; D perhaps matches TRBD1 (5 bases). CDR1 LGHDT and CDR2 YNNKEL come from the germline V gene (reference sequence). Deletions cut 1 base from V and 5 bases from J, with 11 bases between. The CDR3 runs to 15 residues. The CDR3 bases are TGTGCCAGCAGCCAAGGTATAGGGGAAACCGGGGAGCTGTTTTTT. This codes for CASSQGIGETGELFF.

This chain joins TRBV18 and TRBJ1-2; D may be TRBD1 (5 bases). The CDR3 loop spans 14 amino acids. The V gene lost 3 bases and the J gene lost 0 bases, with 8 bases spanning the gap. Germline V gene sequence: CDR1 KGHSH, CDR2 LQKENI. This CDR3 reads CASSPQGTNYGYTF. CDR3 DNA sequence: TGTGCCAGCTCACCGCAGGGTACTAACTATGGCTACACCTTC. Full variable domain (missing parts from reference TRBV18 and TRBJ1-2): NAGVMQNPRHLVRRRGQEARLRCSPMKGHSHVYWYRQLPEEGLKFMVYLQKENIIDESGMPKERFSAEFPKEGPSILRIQQVVRGDSAAYFCASSPQGTNYGYTFGSGTRLTVV.